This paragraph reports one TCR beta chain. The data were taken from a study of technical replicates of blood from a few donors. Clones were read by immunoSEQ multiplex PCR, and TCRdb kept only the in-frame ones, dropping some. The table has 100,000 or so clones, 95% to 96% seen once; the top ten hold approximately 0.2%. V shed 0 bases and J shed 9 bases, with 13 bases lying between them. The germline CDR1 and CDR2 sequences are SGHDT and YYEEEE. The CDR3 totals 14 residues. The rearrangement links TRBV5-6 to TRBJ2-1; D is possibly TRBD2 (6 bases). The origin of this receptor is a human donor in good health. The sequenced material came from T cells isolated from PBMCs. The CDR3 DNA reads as TGTGCCAGCAGCTTGGTTCCAACCGGGGGTGAGCAGTTCTTC. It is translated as CASSLVPTGGEQFF.